This T cell receptor beta chain was recorded in a study of cytomegalovirus exposure and HLA in healthy donors. Study results and caveats: There were several of the most significant clusters that appeared linked to common viral pathogens in a later analysis. 87-base-pair reads could not separate some V segments, including TRBV6-2 and TRBV6-3.

The CDR3 consists of 16 residues. V gave up 4 bases and J gave up 7 bases; unmatched junction bases: 8. The germline gives CDR1 MGHRA, CDR2 YSYEKL. About this clone: Its specificity is unknown.

PCR involved 60 Vbeta and 13 Jbeta primers. Data came from immunoSEQ multiplex PCR; TCRdb stores just in-frame clones and leaves some out. The sample lists tens of thousands of clones, around 81% occurring once. The sequencing sample was made of PBMCs. The chain couples TRBV4-1 to TRBJ1-6; 9 bases line up with TRBD1. This sequence originates from a woman between 40 and 55 years old in good health and CMV-seronegative. The CDR3 nucleotides read TGCGCCAGCAGCCCAGGACCGGGACAGGGAAATTCACCCCTCCACTTT. This gives the protein CASSPGPGQGNSPLHF.